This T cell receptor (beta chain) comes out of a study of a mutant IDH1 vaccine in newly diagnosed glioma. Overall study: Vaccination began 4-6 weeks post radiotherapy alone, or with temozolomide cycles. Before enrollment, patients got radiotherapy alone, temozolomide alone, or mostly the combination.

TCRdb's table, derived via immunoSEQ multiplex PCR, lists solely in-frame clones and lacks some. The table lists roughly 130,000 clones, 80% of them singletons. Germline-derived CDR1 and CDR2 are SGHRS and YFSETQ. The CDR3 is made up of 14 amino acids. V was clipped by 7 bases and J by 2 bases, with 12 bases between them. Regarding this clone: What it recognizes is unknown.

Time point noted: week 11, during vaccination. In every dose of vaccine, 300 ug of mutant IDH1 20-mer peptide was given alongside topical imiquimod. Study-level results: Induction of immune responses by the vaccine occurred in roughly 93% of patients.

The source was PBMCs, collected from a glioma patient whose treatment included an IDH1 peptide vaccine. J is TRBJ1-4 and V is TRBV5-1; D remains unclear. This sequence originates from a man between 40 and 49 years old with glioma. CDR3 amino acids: CASSSGVTNEKLFF. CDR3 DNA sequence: TGCGCCAGCTCCTCCGGGGTCACTAATGAAAAACTGTTTTTT.